This TCR beta chain was captured by sequencing in a study of technical replicates of blood from a handful of donors. V was clipped by 2 bases and J by 11 bases, with 9 bases between them. The CDR3 length is 11 residues. Per germline, CDR1 GTSNPN and CDR2 SVGIG (reference sequence). Generated by immunoSEQ multiplex PCR, the TCRdb table keeps only in-frame clones and is missing some. The sample lists over 90,000 clones, about 95% occurring once. Sample: T cells isolated from PBMCs. This chain links TRBV30 with TRBJ1-4; D call uncertain. This sequence was found in a human donor in good health. In DNA, the CDR3 is TGTGCCTGGAGTTCTCACGAGAAACTGTTTTTT. Its translation: CAWSSHEKLFF.